This T cell receptor (beta chain) was documented in a study of cytomegalovirus exposure and HLA in healthy donors. Researchers ran the PCR with 60 Vbeta and 13 Jbeta primers. Only in-frame clones appear in the TCRdb table, and some are missing; sequencing was by immunoSEQ multiplex PCR. The profile shows 140,000 or so clones, around 79% of them singletons. This CDR3 region has 18 residues. Trimming pared 0 bases from V and 9 bases from J, leaving 22 bases between. The germline gives CDR1 SGHNT, CDR2 YYREEE (reference sequence). This receptor was taken from a woman younger than 45 in good health and CMV-seronegative. This chain links TRBV5-4 with TRBJ1-6, with D perhaps TRBD1 (6 bases). Sequences were obtained from PBMCs. CDR3 region: CASSLVGTRDMDSSPLHF. The CDR3 nucleotides read TGTGCCAGCAGCTTGGTGGGGACCCGGGACATGGACTCTTCACCCCTCCACTTT.